Below, one TCR beta chain is given with its context. The repertoire was sequenced with immunoSEQ multiplex PCR; TCRdb's copy has only in-frame clones and lacks some. The sample contains around 140,000 clones, over 85% of which appear only once. This record comes from a study of T cell responses to AZD1222 COVID-19 vaccine. Trimming left V 5 bases short and J 9 bases short, with 25 bases between. Germline CDR1 MNHEY, CDR2 SMNVEV (reference sequence). The CDR3 sequence is 16 residues long. The sample in question was peripheral blood, obtained on day 0 of MenACWY control vaccination. The TCR sequence derives from an adult in good health. V usage is TRBV27 and J usage is TRBJ1-2; no definite D call. CDR3 amino acids: CASSPIFLEASVRYTF. The DNA for the CDR3 is TGTGCCAGCAGTCCAATTTTTTTAGAGGCCTCGGTCCGCTACACCTTC.